The 10 T cell receptor beta chains listed next were all sequenced from one sample in a study of blood T cells in healthy people across ages. The second PCR ran roughly 6 to 11 cycles with a sample-barcoded 5' primer and J-beta primers. TCRdb reprocessed the 5' RACE reads via MiXCR and lists one record per CDR3 protein. The sample has about 760,000 distinct CDR3 sequences, 20% to 30% seen once; the top ten hold more than 8.5%. These same records also appear under a second study, on T cells of mothers and their children.

Sequences were obtained from blood. The receptors originated from a boy younger than 18 in good health.

This clonotype has at least ten counts. V usage is TRBV6-1 and J usage is TRBJ2-5; 10 nucleotides align to TRBD1. The CDR3 length is 14 residues. With 7 bases clipped from V and 4 bases from J, the junction kept 6 bases outside the gene matches. Germline values: CDR1 MNHNS, CDR2 SASEGT. The CDR3 loop is CASILGTGVETQYF. CDR3 bases: TGTGCCAGCATCCTCGGGACAGGGGTAGAGACCCAGTACTTC.

The genes are TRBV28 and TRBJ2-5; tentative D call: TRBD1 (5 bases). The J call may be faulty, since TRBJ2-7 better matches the DNA end. CDR3 length: 12 amino acids. Germline-derived CDR1 and CDR2 are MDHEN and SYDVKM. CDR3 DNA sequence: TGTGCCACCAAGACAGTCTCCTACGAGCAGTACTTC. This sequence encodes CATKTVSYEQYF.

This clonotype was found a few times. The chain recombines TRBV29-1 with TRBJ2-5; perhaps D is TRBD1 or TRBD2 (5 bases each). The germline V and J ends were trimmed by 2 bases and 5 bases, with 18 bases remaining between them. CDR1 SQVTM and CDR2 ANQGSEA come from the germline V gene. The CDR3 has 15 residues. The CDR3 DNA is TGCAGCGTTGAATTTGTCCCCCCGGGGCGGGAGACCCAGTACTTC. Translation gives CSVEFVPPGRETQYF.

This clonotype has just a few counts. The chain's CDR3 is CASSPPGPSSYNEQFF. The CDR3 DNA sequence: TGCGCCAGCAGCCCACCCGGTCCGAGCTCCTACAATGAGCAGTTCTTC. V is TRBV4-1 and J is TRBJ2-1; D ambiguous. The CDR3 is 16 amino acids. Trimming took 4 bases from V and 0 from J, leaving 13 bases between them. Looked up from germline, CDR1 is MGHRA and CDR2 is YSYEKL.

The gene calls are TRBV7-8 and TRBJ1-5; D not certain. Trimming shortened V by 6 bases and J by 0 bases, and 12 bases separated the two germline ends. Per germline, CDR1 SGHVS and CDR2 FQNEAQ. The CDR3 is 15 residues long. This CDR3 reads CASSQRYHSNQPQHF. The DNA for the CDR3 is TGTGCCAGCAGTCAGAGGTATCATAGCAATCAGCCCCAGCATTTT.

This chain connects TRBV20-1 to TRBJ2-5; a weak D match, TRBD2 (7 bases). The CDR3 extends over 13 amino acids. V was shortened by 3 bases and J by 3 bases, with 11 bases between the two germline ends. Germline-derived CDR1 and CDR2 are DFQATT and SNEGSKA (reference sequence). DNA for the CDR3: TGCAGTGCTAGGGGGGGGCAGAAAGAGACCCAGTACTTC. Translating gives CSARGGQKETQYF.

This clonotype has just a few counts. The rearrangement links TRBV28 to TRBJ2-5, with D perhaps assigned TRBD1 or TRBD2 (6 bases each). The CDR3 length is 13 residues. The germline V gene encodes CDR1 MDHEN and CDR2 SYDVKM. V lost 6 bases to trimming and J lost 5 bases, with 13 bases between them. CDR3 nucleotides: TGTGCCAGCAGGGTAGGGGGGACGGAGACCCAGTACTTC. Translating gives CASRVGGTETQYF.

The chain uses TRBV6-6 and TRBJ2-7; 8 nucleotides agree with TRBD2. The tail of the sequence fits TRBJ2-5 better, so the J call may be wrong. This CDR3 has 16 amino acids. Germline assignment: CDR1 MNHNY and CDR2 SVGAGI (reference sequence). The DNA of the CDR3 is TGTGCCAGCAGCCTGGGGGGGACTAGTATTAAAGAGACCCAGTACTTC. It translates to CASSLGGTSIKETQYF.

This clonotype was detected only once. J is TRBJ2-4 and V is TRBV12-3 or TRBV12-4; tentatively, D is TRBD2 (5 bases). V was shortened by 5 bases and J by 0 bases, with 11 bases between the two germline ends. The CDR3 loop spans 15 amino acids. The CDR3 nucleotides are TGTGCCAGCAGTACGGACTCCCAAGCCAAAAACATTCAGTACTTC. Translation gives CASSTDSQAKNIQYF.

A remark on this clonotype: One junction end does not reproduce the germline sequence, and a read error may be involved. The CDR3 DNA reads TGTGCCAGCAGTTTCAACAGGCTTAATTTACCCCCCCACTTT. Protein: CASSFNRLNLPPHF. This chain connects TRBV12-3 or TRBV12-4 to TRBJ1-6; tentative D call: TRBD1 (5 bases). This CDR3 comprises 14 residues.